The 32 T cell receptor beta chains below all came from one sample that was sequenced in a study of shared clonotypes between healthy human individuals. CD45RO negativity and positive selection for CCR7 defined naive CD8 cells, a population that excluded terminally differentiated effector memory CD45RA+ cells. TCRdb's table, derived via immunoSEQ multiplex PCR, lists solely in-frame clones and lacks some. The sample has about 2.1 million clones, about 93% seen once. The sequencing sample was made of naive CD8+ T cells from PBMCs. These receptors originate from a man aged 18-30 years in good health. Some clones in this sample may be carry-over from other donors' samples.

The chain has TRBV5-5 and TRBJ2-7; TRBD1 agrees at 9 bases. From germline, CDR1 is SGHKS and CDR2 YYEKEE (reference sequence). The CDR3 is 17 residues long. J gave up 3 bases and V 3 bases, and 13 bases lay outside the gene matches. The DNA of the CDR3 is TGTGCCAGCAGCTCGTTGGGACAGGGAAATAACTACTACGAGCAGTACTTC. Amino acid sequence: CASSSLGQGNNYYEQYF.

The chain uses TRBV9 and TRBJ2-7, with a tentative D call TRBD2 (6 bases). Per germline, CDR1 SGDLS and CDR2 YYNGEE. The V end was cut by 0 bases, the J end by 3 bases, with 19 bases between. The CDR3 is 17 amino acids. The CDR3: CASSVGRDSAVRYEQYF. DNA for the CDR3: TGTGCCAGCAGCGTAGGGAGGGATAGCGCGGTTCGCTACGAGCAGTACTTC.

The CDR3 protein is CASSLRGSGANVLTF. The DNA of the CDR3 is TGTGCCAGCAGCTTAAGAGGATCTGGGGCCAACGTCCTGACTTTC. The chain joins TRBV13 to TRBJ2-6; D call uncertain. Trimming took 2 bases from V and 1 from J, leaving 6 bases between them. The CDR3 loop spans 15 amino acids. The germline V gene has CDR1 PRHDT and CDR2 FYEKMQ (reference sequence).

Written as DNA, the CDR3 is TGCGCCAGCAGTGAGTTTGGAGGGTACAATGAGCAGTTCTTC. Its protein is CASSEFGGYNEQFF. The chain joins TRBV10-2 to TRBJ2-1; TRBD2 might be the D (6 bases). Deletions cut 1 base from V and 4 bases from J, with 8 bases between. The CDR3 contains 14 residues. Germline V CDR1 and CDR2: WSHSY, SAAADI.

The V and J genes are TRBV18 and TRBJ2-5; D remains unclear. Trimming removed 5 bases at V and 1 base at J, with 14 bases between. The CDR3 is made up of 15 amino acids. Germline loops: CDR1 KGHSH, CDR2 LQKENI. CDR3 loop: CASSEQQSTQETQYF. CDR3 DNA: TGTGCCAGCTCAGAACAGCAGAGCACCCAAGAGACCCAGTACTTC.

This clone was observed a few times. The V call is TRBV11-2, the J call TRBJ1-1, with a weak D call TRBD1 (5 bases). Trimming removed 4 bases at V and 11 bases at J, with 11 bases between. Germline V gives CDR1 SGHAT, CDR2 FQNNGV. The CDR3 spans 11 residues. In DNA form, the CDR3 reads TGTGCCAGCAGCTCAGGGAGCAGTGCTTTCTTT. Translating it yields CASSSGSSAFF.

The V gene is TRBV4-3, the J gene TRBJ2-1, with 13 bases fitting TRBD2. Per the germline V gene, CDR1 is LGHNA and CDR2 is YSLEER. The CDR3 contains 18 residues. V shed 3 bases, J shed 6 bases, and the junction held 11 bases outside the gene matches. CDR3 loop: CASSHDKAGLAGLNEQFF. The CDR3 nucleotides read TGCGCCAGCAGCCATGATAAAGCGGGACTAGCGGGACTCAATGAGCAGTTCTTC.

Only one count was recorded for this clone. The V gene is TRBV2, the J gene TRBJ1-1; no clear D gene. The germline gives CDR1 SNHLY, CDR2 FYNNEI. Trimming pared 5 bases from V and 1 base from J, leaving 8 bases between. The CDR3 loop spans 13 amino acids. CDR3 loop: CASSTTGNTEAFF. Written as DNA, the CDR3 is TGTGCCAGCAGTACAACGGGGAACACTGAAGCTTTCTTT.

The V call is TRBV4-3, the J call TRBJ2-1; tentatively, D is TRBD1 (6 bases). The CDR3 runs 17 residues. Between the trimmed V and J ends, which lost 0 bases and 3 bases, there was a span of 15 bases. The germline CDR1 and CDR2 sequences are LGHNA and YSLEER. The DNA for the CDR3 is TGCGCCAGCAGCCAAGAGGCCCAGCAGGGGCTCTACAATGAGCAGTTCTTC. Translating gives CASSQEAQQGLYNEQFF.

V gene TRBV11-2 combines with J gene TRBJ1-1; 7 bases are shared with TRBD1. The CDR3 totals 14 residues. CDR1 is SGHAT and CDR2 is FQNNGV in the germline V gene. V shed 8 bases and J 1 base; nucleotides not matched to a gene: 7. The CDR3 is CASLSRQGNTEAFF. The CDR3 DNA follows: TGTGCCAGCCTTTCGAGACAGGGGAACACTGAAGCTTTCTTT. Combining the CDR3 with reference TRBV11-2 and TRBJ1-1 gives the whole variable domain EAGVAQSPRYKIIEKRQSVAFWCNPISGHATLYWYQQILGQGPKLLIQFQNNGVVDDSQLPKDRFSAERLKGVDSTLKIQPAKLEDSAVYLCASLSRQGNTEAFFGQGTRLTVV.

The rearrangement uses TRBV27 and TRBJ2-7, with 11 positions matching TRBD1. This CDR3 is 16 amino acids long. CDR1 and CDR2 from the germline V gene are MNHEY and SMNVEV (reference sequence). V trimming: 2 bases; J trimming: 4 bases; junction bases outside the gene matches: 7. The DNA for the CDR3 is TGTGCCAGCAGTTTAATTACGGGACAGGGGGTTTACGAGCAGTACTTC. Translation gives CASSLITGQGVYEQYF.

This clone was recorded once. This chain joins TRBV6-6 and TRBJ1-4, with D possibly matching TRBD1 (5 bases). CDR3 size: 15 residues. V dropped 5 bases and J dropped 3 bases, with 13 bases sitting between them. The germline gives CDR1 MNHNY, CDR2 SVGAGI (reference sequence). The CDR3 spells CASSPETVPNEKLFF. As DNA, the CDR3 is TGTGCCAGCAGTCCCGAGACAGTTCCTAATGAAAAACTGTTTTTT.

The V gene is TRBV29-1, the J gene TRBJ2-2; a weak D match, TRBD2 (5 bases). Looked up from germline, CDR1 is SQVTM and CDR2 is ANQGSEA. This CDR3 region has 13 residues. V lost 5 bases to trimming and J lost 1 base, with 8 bases between them. The CDR3 here is CSVCSGNTGELFF. The CDR3 DNA reads as TGCAGCGTTTGCAGCGGGAACACCGGGGAGCTGTTTTTT.

V usage is TRBV7-9 and J usage is TRBJ2-7, with D maybe TRBD2 (5 bases). This CDR3 region has 15 residues. Germline V gives CDR1 SEHNR, CDR2 FQNEAQ (reference sequence). V lost 5 bases to trimming and J lost 0 bases, with 14 bases between them. CDR3 protein: CASSTSDGSSYEQYF. The CDR3 DNA is TGTGCCAGCAGCACATCCGATGGGAGCTCCTACGAGCAGTACTTC.

The chain is built from TRBV27 and TRBJ1-5; D might be TRBD1 (6 bases). This CDR3 comprises 14 residues. V lost 5 bases, J lost 2 bases, and 10 bases lay in between. Germline CDR1 is MNHEY and CDR2 is SMNVEV (reference sequence). In DNA form, the CDR3 reads TGTGCCAGCAGTAGGACAGTAGGCAATCAGCCCCAGCATTTT. It yields the protein CASSRTVGNQPQHF.

CDR3 protein: CASSPSSWQGANYGYTF. The CDR3 DNA sequence: TGTGCCAGCAGCCCCAGTTCCTGGCAGGGAGCTAACTATGGCTACACCTTC. V usage is TRBV7-9 and J usage is TRBJ1-2; D is possibly TRBD1 (5 bases). Germline V gene lookup returns CDR1 SEHNR and CDR2 FQNEAQ (reference sequence). The CDR3 is 17 residues long. Deletions cut 5 bases from V and 0 bases from J, with 19 bases between.

The V and J genes are TRBV29-1 and TRBJ2-1; 10 bases fit TRBD2. Germline V gene sequence: CDR1 SQVTM, CDR2 ANQGSEA. The CDR3 length is 14 residues. Trimming removed 6 bases from V and 7 bases from J; junction bases left unmatched: 9. The CDR3 reads CSVHKLAGTNEQFF. Written as DNA, the CDR3 is TGCAGCGTGCACAAACTAGCGGGGACGAATGAGCAGTTCTTC.

V gene TRBV4-1 combines with J gene TRBJ2-7, with D tentatively TRBD1 (5 bases). CDR3 length: 12 amino acids. The germline gives CDR1 MGHRA, CDR2 YSYEKL. V dropped 4 bases and J dropped 5 bases, with 9 bases sitting between them. The CDR3 DNA reads as TGCGCCAGCAGCCCAAGGGGTCACGAGCAGTACTTC. Translation gives CASSPRGHEQYF.

The J gene is TRBJ2-3, the V gene TRBV7-6; D is uncertain. This CDR3 spans 13 amino acids. Per germline, CDR1 SGHVS and CDR2 FNYEAQ. V was trimmed by 5 bases and J by 4 bases, leaving 10 bases between them. For the CDR3, the DNA is TGTGCCAGCAGCCCGAAGCCCGCAGATACGCAGTATTTT. Its protein is CASSPKPADTQYF.

The genes are TRBV4-1 and TRBJ2-7; D might be TRBD2 (6 bases). This CDR3 has 15 amino acids. Germline lookup yields CDR1 MGHRA and CDR2 YSYEKL. The V end lost 1 base, the J end lost 4 bases, and 14 bases lay between the germline ends. CDR3 nucleotide sequence: TGCGCCAGCAGCCAAGTTTCGGGGAGGTTATACGAGCAGTACTTC. Translation: CASSQVSGRLYEQYF.

The V and J genes are TRBV9 and TRBJ2-3, with 7 positions matching TRBD2. The V and J ends lost 3 bases and 5 bases, in that order; junction bases with no gene match: 9. The CDR3 runs to 15 residues. Germline V lookup: CDR1 SGDLS, CDR2 YYNGEE. CDR3 amino acids: CASSAEGRAGDTQYF. DNA of the CDR3: TGTGCCAGCAGCGCCGAGGGGAGGGCTGGAGATACGCAGTATTTT.

The rearrangement joins TRBV9 to TRBJ2-5; D uncertain. CDR1 SGDLS and CDR2 YYNGEE come from the germline V gene. Trimming took 3 bases from V and 2 from J, leaving 8 bases between them. The CDR3 sequence is 13 residues long. The DNA for the CDR3 is TGTGCCAGCAGCGACATAATGCAAGAGACCCAGTACTTC. Translation gives CASSDIMQETQYF.

The chain uses TRBV4-2 and TRBJ1-5; possibly TRBD1 for D (6 bases). Per germline, CDR1 LGHNA and CDR2 YNFKEQ. Trimming pared 0 bases from V and 7 bases from J, leaving 13 bases between. This CDR3 comprises 15 residues. In DNA form, the CDR3 reads TGTGCCAGCAGCCAAGATCGGCAGGGGAGGCAGCCCCAGCATTTT. Amino acid sequence: CASSQDRQGRQPQHF.

The CDR3 nucleotides read TGTGCCAGCAGCCCCAGGGGGGTGGAGACCCAGTACTTC. Translation: CASSPRGVETQYF. This chain uses TRBV5-4 with TRBJ2-5; a weak D match, TRBD1 (7 bases). Trimming removed 4 bases at V and 5 bases at J, with 12 bases between. Germline values: CDR1 SGHNT, CDR2 YYREEE (reference sequence). The CDR3 is 13 residues long. Looking up the rest from reference TRBV5-4 and TRBJ2-5 gives the full variable domain: ETGVTQSPTHLIKTRGQQVTLRCSSQSGHNTVSWYQQALGQGPQFIFQYYREEENGRGNFPPRFSGLQFPNYSSELNVNALELDDSALYLCASSPRGVETQYFGPGTRLLVL.

The chain links TRBV5-1 to TRBJ2-5; possible D gene TRBD2, 7 bases. Trimming left V 4 bases short and J 1 base short, with 17 bases between. CDR1 is SGHRS and CDR2 is YFSETQ in the germline V gene. This CDR3 is built from 16 residues. The CDR3 bases are TGCGCCAGCAGCCAGGGGACTATCAGGGCCCAAGAGACCCAGTACTTC. Encoded protein: CASSQGTIRAQETQYF.

The rearrangement links TRBV7-6 to TRBJ1-1; D may be TRBD1 (6 bases). The germline V gene encodes CDR1 SGHVS and CDR2 FNYEAQ. The CDR3 runs to 14 residues. Trimming cost V 0 bases and J 4 bases, with 9 bases left between them. CDR3 sequence: CASSLAARGTEAFF. The CDR3 DNA is TGTGCCAGCAGCTTAGCGGCCAGGGGCACTGAAGCTTTCTTT.

The chain has TRBV19 and TRBJ1-5; no firm D call. The CDR3 loop spans 13 amino acids. Trimming pared 4 bases from V and 3 bases from J, leaving 7 bases between. The V gene's germline CDR1 is LNHDA and CDR2 SQIVND (reference sequence). CDR3 sequence (DNA): TGTGCCAGTAGTACTGGACCCAATCAGCCCCAGCATTTT. The encoded protein is CASSTGPNQPQHF.

The gene calls are TRBV7-9 and TRBJ2-5, with a weak D call TRBD2 (7 bases). Trimming stripped 5 bases from V and 4 bases from J, with 17 bases between. This CDR3 comprises 15 residues. The germline gives CDR1 SEHNR, CDR2 FQNEAQ (reference sequence). This chain's CDR3 is CASSRGAGVGETQYF. As DNA, the CDR3 is TGTGCCAGCAGCCGGGGGGCGGGAGTAGGAGAGACCCAGTACTTC.

The chain couples TRBV11-2 to TRBJ2-3, with D unclear. The CDR3 runs 15 residues. Trimming removed 1 base from V and 4 bases from J, with 12 bases in between. From germline, CDR1 is SGHAT and CDR2 FQNNGV. CDR3 sequence (DNA): TGTGCCAGCAGCTTAGGGGCTAGTGATTCAGATACGCAGTATTTT. Protein: CASSLGASDSDTQYF.

The genes are TRBV9 and TRBJ2-7; 7 nucleotides align to TRBD1. The ends lost 4 bases at V and 1 base at J; junction bases unmatched: 8. The CDR3 runs 15 residues. The germline gives CDR1 SGDLS, CDR2 YYNGEE. The CDR3 DNA is TGTGCCAGCAGCCGCCGGGACAGCACTTCCTACGAGCAGTACTTC. This gives the protein CASSRRDSTSYEQYF.

V and J are TRBV28 and TRBJ2-7; the match to TRBD1 covers 9 bases. The CDR3 sequence is 17 residues long. Germline loops: CDR1 MDHEN, CDR2 SYDVKM. With 1 base clipped from V and 2 bases from J, the junction kept 9 bases outside the gene matches. The CDR3 loop reads CASSLYSSGQGPYEQYF. CDR3 coding DNA: TGTGCCAGCAGTTTATACTCATCGGGACAGGGACCCTACGAGCAGTACTTC.

This clone was seen just once. This CDR3 is also generated by other DNA sequences in the sample. V gene TRBV7-6 combines with J gene TRBJ2-7; perhaps TRBD2 as D (5 bases). CDR3 length: 12 residues. Trimming stripped 5 bases from V and 3 bases from J, with 8 bases between. Germline CDR1 reads SGHVS; CDR2 reads FNYEAQ. The CDR3 coding sequence is TGTGCCAGCAGCCTAGGGAGCTACGAGCAGTACTTC. Translation: CASSLGSYEQYF.